These 27 T cell receptor beta chains originate from one sample sequenced in a study of CD8+CD57+ T cells in acquired aplastic anemia. Patients who underwent sequencing had shown CD8+CD57+ cell expansion by flow cytometry. The use of genomic DNA as template underpinned the TCR beta VDJ and CDR3 profiling. TCRdb ran MiXCR on the reads and lists one entry per CDR3 protein. Among 150,000 to 200,000 distinct CDR3 sequences, 40% to 55% were seen once, and the ten largest hold 8% to 10%. Sequencing used sorted CD4+, CD8+, or CD8+CD57+ T cells (not recorded which) from PBMCs. Receptors originate from a human donor with aplastic anemia.

The chain uses TRBV2 and TRBJ2-1; maybe TRBD2 (6 bases). This CDR3 is built from 14 residues. The germline CDR1 and CDR2 sequences are SNHLY and FYNNEI. V was trimmed by 3 bases and J by 4 bases, leaving 10 bases between them. The CDR3 DNA follows: TGTGCCAGCAGTGACGGGGGAGCATACAATGAGCAGTTCTTC. As protein: CASSDGGAYNEQFF.

In the case of this clonotype: A read error is likely, as this CDR3 ends without the conserved phenylalanine or tryptophan. Because the CDR3's place on the DNA is in doubt, the DNA is left out and the CDR3 is given as listed by TCRdb. The chain joins TRBV19 to TRBJ1-4; the D call of TRBD1 is as the table states it, not checked on the DNA. In germline, CDR1 is LNHDA, CDR2 SQIVND (reference sequence). Including both end residues, the CDR3 is 10 amino acids long. CDR3 sequence: CASSTRQITI.

V is TRBV20-1 and J is TRBJ2-7; D could derive from TRBD1 or TRBD2 (5 bases each). From germline, CDR1 is DFQATT and CDR2 SNEGSKA (reference sequence). CDR3 size: 15 residues. V dropped 0 bases and J dropped 0 bases, with 12 bases sitting between them. The CDR3 loop is CSARDSLRGSYEQYF. In DNA, the CDR3 is TGCAGTGCTAGAGATAGCCTGAGGGGCTCCTACGAGCAGTACTTC.

V and J are TRBV19 and TRBJ1-2, with 10 nucleotides matching TRBD1. Germline V CDR1 and CDR2: LNHDA, SQIVND (reference sequence). V lost 3 bases and J lost 4; bases outside the gene matches: 5. CDR3 length: 15 amino acids. The CDR3 coding sequence is TGTGCCAGTAGTATGGAGGGACAGGGGACCTATGGCTACACCTTC. Translation: CASSMEGQGTYGYTF.

At least ten counts were recorded for this clonotype. The gene calls are TRBV5-4 and TRBJ2-7, with a weak D call TRBD1 (6 bases). V dropped 0 bases and J dropped 1 base, with 11 bases sitting between them. CDR3 length equals 15 residues. Germline CDR1 reads SGHNT; CDR2 reads YYREEE (reference sequence). DNA of the CDR3: TGTGCCAGCAGCTTGGCCGCGACAGGATCCTACGAGCAGTACTTC. Translation: CASSLAATGSYEQYF.

The rearrangement joins TRBV24-1 to TRBJ1-2; TRBD1 agrees at 7 bases. Germline V gene sequence: CDR1 KGHDR, CDR2 SFDVKD. The V gene end was trimmed by 2 bases and the J gene end by 6 bases; junction bases not matched to a gene: 8. The CDR3 consists of 15 residues. In DNA, the CDR3 is TGTGCCACCAGTGATTGTTGTGACAGGGAGGATGGCTACACCTTC. It codes for CATSDCCDREDGYTF.

The chain has TRBV7-9 and TRBJ1-1; D is perhaps TRBD1 (5 bases). The CDR3 totals 14 residues. The V gene lost 7 bases and the J gene lost 4 bases, with 16 bases spanning the gap. Germline V CDR1 and CDR2: SEHNR, FQNEAQ (reference sequence). Written as DNA, the CDR3 is TGTGCCAGCACCTTGGGGGGTTCAAGCACTGAAGCTTTCTTT. It yields the protein CASTLGGSSTEAFF.

This clonotype was seen ten or more times. The rearrangement uses TRBV19 and TRBJ2-2, with TRBD1 as a possible D gene (6 bases). Trimming left V 6 bases short and J 3 bases short, with 8 bases between. There are 13 residues in the CDR3. Germline V gene lookup returns CDR1 LNHDA and CDR2 SQIVND (reference sequence). Written as DNA, the CDR3 is TGTGCCAGTAGCGGGACACACACCGGGGAGCTGTTTTTT. This sequence encodes CASSGTHTGELFF.

The chain links TRBV25-1 to TRBJ2-7, with a tentative D call TRBD2 (6 bases). With 9 bases removed from V and 0 bases from J, the gap between germline ends came to 18 bases. The CDR3 is 15 residues long. Germline values: CDR1 MGHDK, CDR2 SYGVNS. The DNA of the CDR3 is TGTGCCAGTACACCGGGACTCCAGTACTCCTACGAGCAGTACTTC. Translated, it gives CASTPGLQYSYEQYF.

This clonotype occurred many times. The CDR3 sequence: CASSVGRSQYF. The DNA of the CDR3 is TGTGCCAGCAGTGTCGGGAGATCACAGTATTTT. The chain carries TRBV2 and TRBJ2-3, with D possibly TRBD2 on 6 matching bases. The germline gives CDR1 SNHLY, CDR2 FYNNEI. CDR3 size: 11 residues. V lost 4 bases to trimming and J lost 12 bases, with 11 bases between them.

In its sample, this clonotype was seen many times. The gene calls are TRBV24-1 and TRBJ2-1; perhaps TRBD2 as D (5 bases). The CDR3 covers 15 residues. Trimming pared 4 bases from V and 7 bases from J, leaving 16 bases between. CDR1 is KGHDR, CDR2 SFDVKD, per germline. CDR3 amino acids: CATSDPGLPGNEQFF. The CDR3, as DNA: TGTGCCACCAGTGACCCAGGACTCCCGGGGAATGAGCAGTTCTTC.

This clonotype has more than one count but fewer than ten. V usage is TRBV12-3 or TRBV12-4 and J usage is TRBJ2-7; 10 bases fit TRBD1. The CDR3 loop spans 19 amino acids. Trimming at V came to 4 bases and at J to 3 bases, leaving 18 bases not matched to a gene. The CDR3 sequence: CASSSLRILPGQGIYEQYF. As DNA, the CDR3 is TGTGCCAGCAGTTCCCTCCGGATCCTTCCGGGACAGGGGATCTACGAGCAGTACTTC.

This clonotype showed up many times. This chain joins TRBV9 and TRBJ2-1; the match to TRBD2 covers 10 bases. Germline V CDR1 and CDR2: SGDLS, YYNGEE. The CDR3 is 15 residues long. V was clipped by 2 bases and J by 8 bases; unmatched bases: 7. The CDR3 region has the DNA TGTGCCAGCAGCGTCAGCGGGAGGGCCGGGTATGAGCAGTTCTTC. As protein: CASSVSGRAGYEQFF.

The chain recombines TRBV20-1 with TRBJ2-7; D might be TRBD1 or TRBD2, each matching 6 bases. V dropped 6 bases and J dropped 2 bases, with 17 bases sitting between them. Germline CDR1 is DFQATT and CDR2 is SNEGSKA (reference sequence). The CDR3 covers 14 residues. As DNA, the CDR3 is TGCAGTGCAGGAGGGGGACCCCACCCCTACGAGCAGTACTTC. Translation gives CSAGGGPHPYEQYF.

The chain recombines TRBV19 with TRBJ1-1; D is unclear. CDR1 LNHDA and CDR2 SQIVND come from the germline V gene (reference sequence). There are 14 residues in the CDR3. Trimming removed 0 bases at V and 0 bases at J, with 5 bases between. This CDR3 reads CASSIDRMNTEAFF. CDR3 in DNA: TGTGCCAGTAGTATAGACAGAATGAACACTGAAGCTTTCTTT.

Details on this clonotype: Being one base from a much bigger clone, this may be a read error. The V and J genes are TRBV11-1 and TRBJ2-2; 9 positions agree with TRBD2. J lost 6 bases, V lost 5 bases, and 13 bases had no gene match. Germline CDR1 is SGHAT and CDR2 is FQDESV (reference sequence). The CDR3 sequence is 17 residues long. The CDR3 protein is CASSQLASGRSSGELFF. The DNA for the CDR3 is TGTGCCAGCAGCCAATTAGCAAGCGGGAGGTCTTCCGGGGAGCTGTTTTTT.

The rearrangement uses TRBV15 and TRBJ2-1, with 11 bases fitting TRBD2. V shed 9 bases and J 4 bases; nucleotides not matched to a gene: 17. The CDR3 extends over 18 amino acids. CDR1 and CDR2 from the germline V gene are LNHNV and YYDKDF (reference sequence). CDR3 bases: TGTGCCACAGAGGGGTCCGATATACTAGCGGGAGAGTACAATGAGCAGTTCTTC. It is translated as CATEGSDILAGEYNEQFF.

This clonotype showed up many times. The rearrangement links TRBV6-1 to TRBJ1-5; D ambiguous. CDR1 and CDR2 (germline): MNHNS, SASEGT. This CDR3 has 12 residues. Trimming removed 8 bases from V and 11 bases from J, with 16 bases in between. CDR3 nucleotide sequence: TGTGCCAGCTCCCCCCACGAGGGAGCCCAGCATTTT. Amino acid sequence: CASSPHEGAQHF.

A few counts support this clonotype. The V call is TRBV20-1, the J call TRBJ1-6; no reliable D call. The V end was cut by 6 bases, the J end by 10 bases, with 13 bases between. Germline values: CDR1 DFQATT, CDR2 SNEGSKA (reference sequence). The CDR3 sequence is 12 residues long. The DNA of the CDR3 is TGCAGTGCCAGCCTAGCCCTATCACCCCTCCACTTT. It encodes CSASLALSPLHF.

This clonotype was seen repeatedly, ten times or more. V is TRBV6-1 and J is TRBJ1-5, with D possibly matching TRBD1 (5 bases). CDR1 and CDR2 (germline): MNHNS, SASEGT. V lost 6 bases and J lost 7, with 10 bases in between. This CDR3 has 12 amino acids. The CDR3 DNA is TGTGCCAGCAGCCCCAGACAGCAGCCCCAGCATTTT. This codes for CASSPRQQPQHF.

As regards this clonotype: A much larger clone differs by one base, so this may be a read error. The conserved closing phenylalanine or tryptophan is absent in this CDR3, likely reflecting a read error. The V and J genes are TRBV18 and TRBJ2-5; D call uncertain. CDR1 is KGHSH, CDR2 LQKENI, per germline. Trimming cost V 4 bases and J 3 bases, with 12 bases left between them. This CDR3 spans 14 amino acids. CDR3 DNA sequence: TGTGCCAGCTCACTCGGCCGGTGGGAAGAGACCCAGTACCTC. Encoded protein: CASSLGRWEETQYL.

The rearrangement joins TRBV3-1 to TRBJ2-3; either TRBD1 or TRBD2 may fit D (5 bases each). The germline V gene encodes CDR1 LGHDT and CDR2 YNNKEL (reference sequence). V was trimmed by 5 bases and J by 0 bases, leaving 15 bases between them. CDR3 length: 16 residues. CDR3 amino acids: CASSAHRDLSTDTQYF. The CDR3 DNA follows: TGTGCCAGCAGCGCTCACCGGGACCTTAGCACAGATACGCAGTATTTT.

This clonotype was observed at least ten times. The J gene is TRBJ2-7, the V gene TRBV5-1; unclear D gene. Looked up from germline, CDR1 is SGHRS and CDR2 is YFSETQ. Trimming removed 1 base from V and 1 base from J, with 12 bases in between. CDR3 length equals 15 residues. This chain's CDR3 is CASSLTALESYEQYF. As DNA, the CDR3 is TGCGCCAGCAGCTTGACAGCTTTAGAGTCCTACGAGCAGTACTTC.

This chain links TRBV15 with TRBJ1-2; tentative D call: TRBD1 (6 bases). This CDR3 has 13 residues. Germline V gives CDR1 LNHNV, CDR2 YYDKDF (reference sequence). Deletions cut 5 bases from V and 3 bases from J, with 10 bases between. DNA of the CDR3: TGTGCCACCAGCGCCTCAGGGGACTATGGCTACACCTTC. This encodes CATSASGDYGYTF.

The V gene is TRBV20-1, the J gene TRBJ1-6; D not resolved. Deletions cut 5 bases from V and 3 bases from J, with 11 bases between. Germline CDR1 is DFQATT and CDR2 is SNEGSKA (reference sequence). The CDR3 runs 14 residues. CDR3: CSAGEESYNSPLHF. The CDR3 bases are TGCAGTGCTGGCGAAGAGAGCTATAATTCACCCCTCCACTTT.

Points on this clonotype: The junction departs from the called germline gene at one end, perhaps through a read error. V gene TRBV10-3 combines with J gene TRBJ1-6, with D tentatively TRBD1 (5 bases). The CDR3 extends over 15 amino acids. Germline assignment: CDR1 ENHRY and CDR2 SYGVKD. The CDR3 region is CATSSGTQSGSPLHF. The CDR3 DNA sequence: TGTGCCACCAGTTCCGGGACTCAAAGTGGTTCACCCCTCCACTTT.

This clonotype was seen repeatedly, ten times or more. V is TRBV9 and J is TRBJ1-2, with D perhaps TRBD1 (6 bases). The CDR3 contains 14 residues. The V and J ends lost 4 bases and 5 bases respectively, with 15 bases between them. CDR1 is SGDLS and CDR2 is YYNGEE in the germline V gene. In DNA form, the CDR3 reads TGTGCCAGCAGCCTCCAACAGGGCTCTTATGGCTACACCTTC. Protein sequence: CASSLQQGSYGYTF.